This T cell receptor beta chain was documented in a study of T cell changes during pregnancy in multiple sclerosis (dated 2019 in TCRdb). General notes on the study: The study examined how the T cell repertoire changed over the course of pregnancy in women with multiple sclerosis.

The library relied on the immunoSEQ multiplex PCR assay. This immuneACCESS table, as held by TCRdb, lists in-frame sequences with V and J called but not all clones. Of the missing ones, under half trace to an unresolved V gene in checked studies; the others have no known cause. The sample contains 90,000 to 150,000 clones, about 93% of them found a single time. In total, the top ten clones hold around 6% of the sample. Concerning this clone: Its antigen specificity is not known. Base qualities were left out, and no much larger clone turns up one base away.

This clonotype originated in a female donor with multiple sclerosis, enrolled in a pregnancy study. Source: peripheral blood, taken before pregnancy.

The CDR3 amino acid sequence is: CASSPRTSGYNEQFF. The base sequence is TGTGCCAGCAGCCCCCGGACTAGCGGCTACAATGAGCAGTTCTTC. The sequence links TRBV2 to TRBJ2-1, and TRBD2 aligns with 10 junction nucleotides. From V the trimming removes 6 bases and from J it removes 3 bases, while the gene matches leave 5 bases of the junction unaccounted for. CDR1 and CDR2 are drawn from the germline V gene: SNHLY, FYNNEI. The CDR3 contains 15 residues, cysteine and phenylalanine counted. Just the 45-base CDR3 DNA is kept, in frame starting at base 1.